The clone carrying this T cell receptor beta chain showed up just once. Its target is not known. The data belong to a study of cytomegalovirus exposure and HLA in healthy donors. With 60 Vbeta and 13 Jbeta primers, the PCR was carried out. Clones were read by immunoSEQ multiplex PCR, and TCRdb kept only the in-frame ones, dropping some. The top ten hold about 10% of the sample, which has more than 50,000 clones, approximately 83% seen once. V lost 0 bases and J lost 4, with 15 bases in between. Per germline, CDR1 SGHNT and CDR2 YYREEE (reference sequence). CDR3 length equals 16 residues. Notes on the study in general: With later analysis, a missense DCLRE1C variant became linked to TCR beta V- and J-gene trimming.

The chain carries TRBV5-4 and TRBJ2-3; D might be TRBD1 (5 bases). The receptor was derived from a female donor in good health and CMV-seronegative. The sequencing sample was made of PBMCs. CDR3 region: CASSLVQGNPADTQYF. CDR3 bases: TGTGCCAGCAGCTTGGTCCAGGGCAATCCAGCAGATACGCAGTATTTT.